The 32 T cell receptor beta chains below come from one sample, sequenced in a study of blood T cell repertoires in COVID-19. Assay used: immunoSEQ multiplex PCR; TCRdb lists only in-frame clones, some missing. The table shows some 180,000 clones, with roughly 76% occurring only once. Sequencing used peripheral blood. The origin of the receptors is a woman aged 45-65 years with active or convalescent COVID-19.

The J gene is TRBJ1-2, the V gene TRBV9; 8 nucleotides match TRBD1. CDR1 and CDR2 from the germline V gene are SGDLS and YYNGEE. With 3 bases clipped from V and 4 bases from J, the junction kept 5 bases outside the gene matches. The CDR3 has 14 amino acids. Here the CDR3 reads CASSADREGYGYTF. As DNA, the CDR3 is TGTGCCAGCAGCGCGGACAGGGAGGGCTATGGCTACACCTTC.

V is TRBV27 and J is TRBJ2-7; 8 bases map to TRBD2. V was pared by 3 bases and J by 3 bases, with 7 bases of the junction left unmatched. CDR1 is MNHEY, CDR2 SMNVEV, per germline (reference sequence). The CDR3 length is 15 residues. DNA of the CDR3: TGTGCCAGCAGTTTTGTCATCGGGGGGGGCTACGAGCAGTACTTC. This encodes CASSFVIGGGYEQYF.

This sequence joins TRBV27 and TRBJ2-7; 8 bases map to TRBD1. Unmatched junction bases numbered 3, after V lost 5 bases and J lost 3 bases. This CDR3 has 13 residues. Germline V gene sequence: CDR1 MNHEY, CDR2 SMNVEV (reference sequence). The CDR3, as DNA: TGTGCCAGCAGTCGGGACAGGCGCTACGAGCAGTACTTC. Its translation: CASSRDRRYEQYF.

The chain recombines TRBV12-3 or TRBV12-4 with TRBJ2-1, with D possibly being TRBD1 (6 bases). With 7 bases removed from V and 7 bases from J, the gap between germline ends came to 14 bases. The CDR3 contains 13 residues. Here the CDR3 DNA reads TGTGCCAGCACCAACCTAAGGGGGAATGAGCAGTTCTTC. Its protein is CASTNLRGNEQFF.

This clone was seen only a few times. The chain links TRBV3-1 (or the pseudogene TRBV3-2) to TRBJ1-1, with D perhaps matching TRBD1 (6 bases). Germline loops: CDR1 LGHDT, CDR2 YNNKEL (reference sequence). The CDR3 spans 12 residues. With 4 bases removed from V and 11 bases from J, the gap between germline ends came to 14 bases. DNA for the CDR3: TGTGCCAGCAGCCTCGGGACATGGGGGGCTTTCTTT. Translating gives CASSLGTWGAFF.

This clone was observed a handful of times. The genes are TRBV9 and TRBJ2-1; TRBD2 matches at 9 bases. The CDR3 sequence is 13 residues long. CDR1 SGDLS and CDR2 YYNGEE come from the germline V gene. J lost 8 bases, V lost 3 bases, and 3 bases had no gene match. The CDR3 sequence is CASSARTSDEQFF. The CDR3 nucleotides read TGTGCCAGCAGCGCACGGACTAGCGATGAGCAGTTCTTC.

This chain uses TRBV28 with TRBJ2-3, with TRBD2 as a possible D gene (5 bases). CDR1 is MDHEN, CDR2 SYDVKM, per germline. CDR3 length: 15 residues. V was cut by 2 bases and J by 4 bases, with 13 bases left in between. The CDR3 nucleotides read TGTGCCAGCAGTTTACCCTCGAGGGTCTCAGATACGCAGTATTTT. This gives the protein CASSLPSRVSDTQYF.

The chain uses TRBV11-3 and TRBJ2-2; a weak D match, TRBD1 (6 bases). The V end was cut by 4 bases, the J end by 0 bases, with 9 bases between. Germline CDR1 and CDR2: SGHNT and YENEEA. The CDR3 extends over 15 amino acids. The chain's CDR3 is CASSSGQSNTGELFF. The CDR3 DNA sequence: TGTGCCAGCAGCTCCGGACAGTCGAACACCGGGGAGCTGTTTTTT.

The gene calls are TRBV6-6 and TRBJ2-2; TRBD2 is a possible D gene (5 bases). V lost 7 bases and J lost 3, with 12 bases in between. The germline V gene encodes CDR1 MNHNY and CDR2 SVGAGI (reference sequence). There are 14 residues in the CDR3. CDR3 nucleotide sequence: TGTGCCAGCACACGTTCCGGGGACACCGGGGAGCTGTTTTTT. It is translated as CASTRSGDTGELFF.

CDR3 amino acids: CASSQDDSYSGNTIYF. Written as DNA, the CDR3 is TGTGCCAGCAGCCAGGATGACAGTTACTCTGGAAACACCATATATTTT. V gene TRBV4-2 combines with J gene TRBJ1-3; D possibly corresponds to TRBD1 (5 bases). Trimming took off 3 bases at V and 0 bases at J, with 12 bases between the two ends. The CDR3 sequence is 16 residues long. Germline lookup yields CDR1 LGHNA and CDR2 YNFKEQ.

The V gene is TRBV6-2 or TRBV6-3, the J gene TRBJ2-7, with a weak D call TRBD2 (5 bases). The CDR3 is made up of 12 amino acids. Germline CDR1 and CDR2: MNHEY and SVGEGT. Trimming took off 6 bases at V and 7 bases at J, with 13 bases between the two ends. CDR3 protein: CASSSNPGEQYF. For the CDR3, the DNA is TGTGCCAGCAGCTCCAATCCGGGGGAGCAGTACTTC.

V is TRBV4-3 and J is TRBJ1-4; 8 positions match TRBD1. This CDR3 contains 16 residues. Germline CDR1 is LGHNA and CDR2 is YSLEER. Trimming removed 4 bases from V and 5 bases from J; junction bases left unmatched: 9. The CDR3 DNA follows: TGCGCCAGCAGCCTCTCGCGGACAGGGACAAATGAAAAACTGTTTTTT. Translating gives CASSLSRTGTNEKLFF.

The chain has TRBV19 and TRBJ2-1; 14 bases fit TRBD2. The CDR3 has 17 residues. Germline values: CDR1 LNHDA, CDR2 SQIVND (reference sequence). The V gene end was trimmed by 3 bases and the J gene end by 5 bases; junction bases not matched to a gene: 6. CDR3 sequence (DNA): TGTGCCAGTAGTATCGTAGGGACTAGCGGGAGACACAATGAGCAGTTCTTC. Translated: CASSIVGTSGRHNEQFF.

Details on this clone: The junction does not match germline at one end; this may be a read error. The chain carries TRBV10-3 and TRBJ1-1; weak D call: TRBD1 (6 bases). Germline CDR1 is ENHRY and CDR2 is SYGVKD. This CDR3 region has 15 residues. The CDR3 DNA reads as TGTGCCATCAGAGAGTCGACAGGCACGAACACTGAAGCTTTCTTT. This encodes CAIRESTGTNTEAFF.

This clone is medium-sized by share. The gene calls are TRBV7-9 and TRBJ2-7; TRBD1 agrees at 10 bases. With 5 bases clipped from V and 5 bases from J, the junction kept 9 bases outside the gene matches. The CDR3 consists of 15 residues. The germline gives CDR1 SEHNR, CDR2 FQNEAQ (reference sequence). The CDR3 sequence: CASSDRDRGHNEQYF. The CDR3 coding sequence is TGTGCCAGCAGCGACCGGGACAGGGGTCATAACGAGCAGTACTTC.

This chain joins TRBV6-6 and TRBJ2-7, with D possibly being TRBD2 (7 bases). V was cut by 6 bases and J by 3 bases, with 18 bases left in between. Germline values: CDR1 MNHNY, CDR2 SVGAGI (reference sequence). CDR3 length: 15 amino acids. The CDR3 nucleotides are TGTGCCAGCAGCCCCCCCGCGGGGGCTTACTACGAGCAGTACTTC. Residues: CASSPPAGAYYEQYF.

Points on this clone: Other DNA sequences in the same sample also yield this CDR3. The chain uses TRBV28 and TRBJ1-4, with TRBD1 matching 7 bases. The J segment lost 8 bases and the V segment lost 5 bases, leaving 8 bases of the junction unmatched. Germline assignment: CDR1 MDHEN and CDR2 SYDVKM. This CDR3 spans 14 amino acids. CDR3 residues: CASSLTGVGEKLFF. The CDR3 DNA reads TGTGCCAGCAGTCTTACAGGGGTCGGCGAAAAACTGTTTTTT.

This clone was observed a few times. This chain joins TRBV6-5 and TRBJ1-1; 8 bases agree with TRBD1. Germline values: CDR1 MNHEY, CDR2 SVGAGI. This CDR3 contains 14 residues. Trimming took 7 bases from V and 2 from J; bases not matched to a gene: 6. The CDR3: CASKRTGTNTEAFF. CDR3 in DNA: TGTGCCAGCAAAAGGACAGGGACAAACACTGAAGCTTTCTTT.

This clone was found a few times. The J gene is TRBJ1-2, the V gene TRBV27, with TRBD1 as a possible D gene (5 bases). This CDR3 contains 14 residues. Germline V gene data show CDR1 as MNHEY and CDR2 as SMNVEV (reference sequence). Trimming removed 5 bases at V and 1 base at J, with 11 bases between. This CDR3 is CASSPTDLNYGYTF. The CDR3 DNA reads TGTGCCAGCAGTCCGACAGACCTTAACTATGGCTACACCTTC.

The chain employs TRBV18 and TRBJ2-7, with 8 bases lining up with TRBD2. This CDR3 has 13 residues. With V trimmed by 4 bases and J by 2 bases, 1 base remained unmatched. CDR1 and CDR2 from the germline V gene are KGHSH and LQKENI. The CDR3 region is CASSQLAAYEQYF. CDR3 nucleotides: TGTGCCAGCTCACAACTAGCGGCCTACGAGCAGTACTTC.

This clone has more than one count but fewer than ten. V is TRBV27 and J is TRBJ2-7; no clear D. The V gene's germline CDR1 is MNHEY and CDR2 SMNVEV (reference sequence). This CDR3 has 13 residues. The germline V and J ends were trimmed by 5 bases and 0 bases, with 8 bases remaining between them. The CDR3 DNA is TGTGCCAGCAGTCCGGCTAGCTCCTACGAGCAGTACTTC. It is translated as CASSPASSYEQYF.

The chain recombines TRBV4-2 with TRBJ2-7, with a possible D match to TRBD2 (6 bases). Germline lookup yields CDR1 LGHNA and CDR2 YNFKEQ. Trimming cost V 0 bases and J 1 base, with 13 bases left between them. The CDR3 extends over 16 amino acids. In nucleotides, the CDR3 is TGTGCCAGCAGCCAAGATCAGACTAGTAGATCCTACGAGCAGTACTTC. Amino acids: CASSQDQTSRSYEQYF.

The gene calls are TRBV7-2 and TRBJ2-3; TRBD1 agrees at 12 bases. CDR1 is SGHTA and CDR2 is FQGNSA in the germline V gene. Trimming cost V 6 bases and J 4 bases; bases outside gene matches: 11. The CDR3 extends over 17 amino acids. The chain's CDR3 is CASSRGRGQGASDTQYF. CDR3 DNA: TGTGCCAGCAGTAGAGGTCGGGGACAGGGGGCGTCAGATACGCAGTATTTT. Supplemented by reference TRBV7-2 and TRBJ2-3, the full variable domain reads GAGVSQSPSNKVTEKGKDVELRCDPISGHTALYWYRQSLGQGLEFLIYFQGNSAPDKSGLPSDRFSAERTGGSVSTLTIQRTQQEDSAVYLCASSRGRGQGASDTQYFGPGTRLTVL.

This clone was detected only a few times. This chain links TRBV28 with TRBJ1-4; D may be TRBD1 (6 bases). Trimming pared 5 bases from V and 3 bases from J, leaving 16 bases between. This CDR3 has 16 amino acids. Germline V gene data show CDR1 as MDHEN and CDR2 as SYDVKM. CDR3 in amino acids: CASSLTGLKANEKLFF. The CDR3 DNA reads as TGTGCCAGCAGTCTCACAGGGTTGAAGGCTAATGAAAAACTGTTTTTT.

This clone was counted a single time. This rearrangement joins TRBV4-3 to TRBJ2-4; TRBD1 is a possible D gene (5 bases). This CDR3 spans 14 amino acids. Trimming cost V 3 bases and J 9 bases, with 15 bases left between them. The V gene's germline CDR1 is LGHNA and CDR2 YSLEER. The CDR3 DNA is TGCGCCAGCAGCCAGTCCCTAGGGGAAGTCATTCAGTACTTC. Protein: CASSQSLGEVIQYF.

The J gene is TRBJ2-5, the V gene TRBV10-2; D is perhaps TRBD1 (6 bases). This CDR3 comprises 13 residues. V was trimmed by 7 bases and J by 5 bases, leaving 14 bases between them. Per the germline V gene, CDR1 is WSHSY and CDR2 is SAAADI. The CDR3 protein is CASMANQGETQYF. As DNA, the CDR3 is TGCGCCAGCATGGCTAACCAGGGGGAGACCCAGTACTTC.

The chain uses TRBV19 and TRBJ1-2; no clear D. Germline V CDR1 and CDR2: LNHDA, SQIVND (reference sequence). Trimming shortened V by 9 bases and J by 0 bases, and 20 bases separated the two germline ends. This CDR3 region has 16 residues. The CDR3 is CASWSGFASANYGYTF. The CDR3 DNA follows: TGTGCCAGCTGGTCGGGGTTTGCCTCGGCTAACTATGGCTACACCTTC.

The gene calls are TRBV6-5 and TRBJ2-7; 11 bases match TRBD2. Trimming took 5 bases from V and 3 from J; bases not matched to a gene: 3. This CDR3 is built from 14 residues. Looked up from germline, CDR1 is MNHEY and CDR2 is SVGAGI. The CDR3 DNA follows: TGTGCCAGCAGTCCTGGGACTAGCGGCTACGAGCAGTACTTC. This encodes CASSPGTSGYEQYF.

CDR3 amino acids: CASSIPGTSMRNEQFF. The CDR3 coding sequence is TGCGCCAGCAGCATCCCCGGGACTAGCATGCGCAATGAGCAGTTCTTC. V is TRBV5-1 and J is TRBJ2-1; 9 bases agree with TRBD2. CDR3 length: 16 residues. The V gene's germline CDR1 is SGHRS and CDR2 YFSETQ. The V segment lost 4 bases and the J segment 6 bases; nucleotides outside the gene matches: 11. The full variable domain, rest sourced from reference TRBV5-1 and TRBJ2-1, is KAGVTQTPRYLIKTRGQQVTLSCSPISGHRSVSWYQQTPGQGLQFLFEYFSETQRNKGNFPGRFSGRQFSNSRSEMNVSTLELGDSALYLCASSIPGTSMRNEQFFGPGTRLTVL.

The chain has TRBV4-3 and TRBJ1-1; D is undetermined. Per germline, CDR1 LGHNA and CDR2 YSLEER. CDR3 size: 14 residues. Trimming took off 3 bases at V and 5 bases at J, with 13 bases between the two ends. Written as DNA, the CDR3 is TGCGCCAGCAGCCAGACACCCGGTGTGACTGAAGCTTTCTTT. This encodes CASSQTPGVTEAFF.

The chain is built from TRBV5-1 and TRBJ2-7; D call uncertain. CDR1 and CDR2 from the germline V gene are SGHRS and YFSETQ. The CDR3 consists of 14 residues. Deletions cut 4 bases from V and 2 bases from J, with 13 bases between. The CDR3 sequence: CASSAALLPYEQYF. The CDR3 DNA reads as TGCGCCAGCAGCGCCGCCCTACTCCCCTACGAGCAGTACTTC.

The chain couples TRBV4-3 to TRBJ2-5; 15 bases map to TRBD2. CDR1 is LGHNA, CDR2 YSLEER, per germline. The CDR3 covers 18 residues. CDR3 sequence: CPPRRPPGLAGGGETQYF. The CDR3 DNA reads TGCCCCCCCCGCCGGCCCCCGGGACTAGCGGGGGGCGGGGAGACCCAGTACTTC.